These T cell receptor beta chains were read from a single sample in a study of tumor T cells in aggressive B-cell lymphoma. The repertoire was sequenced with immunoSEQ multiplex PCR; TCRdb's copy has only in-frame clones and lacks some. The data hold some 7,000 clones, with 75% to 85% observed a single time. The sample consisted of tumor tissue. The receptors come from an adult with diffuse large B cell lymphoma. The CDR3 runs from the conserved cysteine through the conserved F or W. The order of the fields is V gene, CDR3 length, D gene, clone size, J gene, CDR3 protein, CDR3 DNA. The D gene is left open where the match is weak. Not all rows give a size; the values are once, few, many and, for expanded clones, a class.

V: TRBV29-1; length: 14; D: TRBD1; size: -; J: TRBJ1-3; CDR3: CSVDGGQGGNTIYF; DNA: TGCAGCGTTGACGGCGGACAGGGAGGAAACACCATATATTTT
V: TRBV27; length: 16; D: -; size: -; J: TRBJ2-5; CDR3: CASSLSSQGIGETQYF; DNA: TGTGCCAGCAGTTTATCGTCACAGGGCATCGGCGAGACCCAGTACTTC
V: TRBV9; length: 11; D: -; size: -; J: TRBJ2-1; CDR3: CASSANNEQFF; DNA: TGTGCCAGCAGCGCCAACAATGAGCAGTTCTTC
V: TRBV28; length: 19; D: TRBD2; size: -; J: TRBJ2-2; CDR3: CASSLKLAGTRRNTGELFF; DNA: TGTGCCAGCAGTTTAAAGCTAGCGGGTACGAGAAGGAACACCGGGGAGCTGTTTTTT
V: TRBV20-1; length: 8; D: -; size: -; J: TRBJ1-2; CDR3: CSAFSYTF; DNA: TGCAGTGCGTTCAGCTACACCTTC
V: TRBV28; length: 16; D: -; size: -; J: TRBJ1-6; CDR3: CASSFLKTDNNSPLHF; DNA: TGTGCCAGCAGTTTTTTAAAGACGGACAATAATTCACCCCTCCACTTT
V: TRBV27; length: 11; D: -; size: -; J: TRBJ2-7; CDR3: CASRRSYEQYF; DNA: TGTGCCAGCAGGCGGTCCTACGAGCAGTACTTC
V: TRBV7-3; length: 12; D: -; size: -; J: TRBJ2-3; CDR3: CASSSSTDTQYF; DNA: TGTGCCAGCAGCTCAAGCACAGATACGCAGTATTTT
V: TRBV27; length: 12; D: -; size: -; J: TRBJ1-1; CDR3: CASSPPGTEAFF; DNA: TGTGCCAGCAGTCCTCCCGGGACTGAAGCTTTCTTT
V: TRBV9; length: 16; D: TRBD2; size: -; J: TRBJ2-5; CDR3: CASSVDGLAGRKTQYF; DNA: TGTGCCAGCAGCGTAGATGGACTAGCGGGACGGAAGACCCAGTACTTC
V: TRBV15; length: 14; D: TRBD1; size: -; J: TRBJ1-5; CDR3: CATSSDRAGQPQHF; DNA: TGTGCCACCAGCAGCGACAGGGCAGGACAGCCCCAGCATTTT
V: TRBV9; length: 14; D: -; size: -; J: TRBJ2-4; CDR3: CASSVGIAKNIQYF; DNA: TGTGCCAGCAGCGTAGGTATCGCCAAAAACATTCAGTACTTC
V: TRBV7-9; length: 18; D: TRBD2; size: -; J: TRBJ2-3; CDR3: CASSPRVLAGGNTDTQYF; DNA: TGTGCCAGCAGCCCTAGGGTCCTAGCGGGCGGAAACACAGATACGCAGTATTTT
V: TRBV11-3; length: 13; D: -; size: -; J: TRBJ2-2; CDR3: CASSLPGTGELFF; DNA: TGTGCCAGCAGCTTACCAGGGACCGGGGAGCTGTTTTTT
V: TRBV7-9; length: 17; D: -; size: -; J: TRBJ2-2; CDR3: CASSLGLGGTNTGELFF; DNA: TGTGCCAGCAGCTTAGGCCTTGGAGGGACGAACACCGGGGAGCTGTTTTTT
V: TRBV28; length: 12; D: -; size: -; J: TRBJ1-2; CDR3: CASRVVGDGYTF; DNA: TGTGCCAGCAGGGTCGTAGGGGATGGCTACACCTTC
V: TRBV27; length: 13; D: -; size: -; J: TRBJ2-7; CDR3: CASSLYRDYEQYF; DNA: TGTGCCAGCAGTTTATACAGGGACTACGAGCAGTACTTC
V: TRBV7-9; length: 16; D: TRBD2; size: -; J: TRBJ2-3; CDR3: CASSSAGLAFTDTQYF; DNA: TGTGCCAGCAGCTCGGCGGGACTAGCATTCACAGATACGCAGTATTTT
V: TRBV28; length: 15; D: -; size: -; J: TRBJ2-1; CDR3: CASSFRPGVNNEQFF; DNA: TGTGCCAGCAGTTTCCGGCCAGGGGTAAACAATGAGCAGTTCTTC
V: TRBV7-9; length: 15; D: TRBD2; size: -; J: TRBJ2-1; CDR3: CASRPASGSWNEQFF; DNA: TGTGCCAGCCGACCAGCTAGCGGGAGTTGGAATGAGCAGTTCTTC
V: TRBV4-2; length: 16; D: TRBD2; size: -; J: TRBJ2-2; CDR3: CASSLVGLARTGELFF; DNA: TGTGCCAGCAGCCTGGTCGGACTAGCGAGAACCGGGGAGCTGTTTTTT
V: TRBV13; length: 16; D: -; size: -; J: TRBJ1-6; CDR3: CASSLVQGGLNSPLHF; DNA: TGTGCCAGCAGCTTAGTACAGGGAGGGCTAAATTCACCCCTCCACTTT
V: TRBV4-1; length: 15; D: TRBD1; size: -; J: TRBJ1-2; CDR3: CASSQGQGGNDGYTF; DNA: TGCGCCAGCAGCCAAGGACAGGGAGGTAATGATGGCTACACCTTC
V: TRBV27; length: 13; D: -; size: -; J: TRBJ1-2; CDR3: CASSDPRVGGYTF; DNA: TGTGCCAGCAGTGATCCCAGGGTGGGGGGCTACACCTTC
V: TRBV4-2; length: 15; D: -; size: -; J: TRBJ2-2; CDR3: CASSLTPGATGELFF; DNA: TGTGCCAGCAGCCTAACCCCAGGGGCCACCGGGGAGCTGTTTTTT
V: TRBV30; length: 16; D: TRBD1; size: -; J: TRBJ2-6; CDR3: CAWGGTGHSRANVLTF; DNA: TGTGCCTGGGGGGGGACAGGGCACTCTAGGGCCAACGTCCTGACTTTC
V: TRBV6-5; length: 15; D: TRBD1; size: -; J: TRBJ1-1; CDR3: CASSPLAGGWTEAFF; DNA: TGTGCCAGCAGTCCCCTCGCAGGGGGTTGGACTGAAGCTTTCTTT
V: TRBV5-1; length: 12; D: -; size: -; J: TRBJ1-1; CDR3: CASRKASAEAFF; DNA: TGCGCCAGCAGGAAGGCCAGCGCTGAAGCTTTCTTT
V: TRBV19; length: 18; D: TRBD2; size: -; J: TRBJ2-2; CDR3: CASSIDLAGGPNTGELFF; DNA: TGTGCCAGTAGTATAGATTTAGCGGGGGGACCTAACACCGGGGAGCTGTTTTTT
V: TRBV28; length: 16; D: -; size: -; J: TRBJ2-7; CDR3: CASSDETGSFYHEQYF; DNA: TGTGCCAGCAGTGATGAAACAGGTTCTTTCTATCACGAGCAGTACTTC
V: TRBV6-1; length: 14; D: TRBD2; size: -; J: TRBJ2-1; CDR3: CASSSGGAWDEQFF; DNA: TGTGCCAGCAGTAGCGGGGGGGCCTGGGATGAGCAGTTCTTC
V: TRBV21-1; length: 17; D: -; size: -; J: TRBJ1-5; CDR3: CVSSRDRGVSSNQPQHF; DNA: TGTGTCAGCAGCAGGGACAGGGGGGTGAGCAGCAATCAGCCCCAGCATTTT
V: TRBV19; length: 16; D: -; size: -; J: TRBJ2-3; CDR3: CASSMALVGLADTQYF; DNA: TGTGCCAGTAGTATGGCACTAGTCGGGTTGGCAGATACGCAGTATTTT
V: TRBV7-3; length: 13; D: -; size: -; J: TRBJ2-5; CDR3: CASSNGGVETQYF; DNA: TGTGCCAGCAGCAACGGCGGGGTGGAGACCCAGTACTTC
V: TRBV27; length: 15; D: -; size: -; J: TRBJ2-2; CDR3: CASSSRDSDWGELFF; DNA: TGTGCCAGCAGTTCCCGGGACTCCGATTGGGGGGAGCTGTTTTTT
V: TRBV7-9; length: 16; D: -; size: -; J: TRBJ1-3; CDR3: CASSLEAGGPGNTIYF; DNA: TGTGCCAGCAGCTTAGAGGCGGGGGGCCCTGGAAACACCATATATTTT
V: TRBV9; length: 14; D: -; size: -; J: TRBJ1-2; CDR3: CASSVAPGNYGYTF; DNA: TGTGCCAGCAGCGTAGCGCCAGGGAACTATGGCTACACCTTC
V: TRBV9; length: 13; D: -; size: few; J: TRBJ1-2; CDR3: CASTLEGGYGYTF; DNA: TGTGCCAGCACCCTAGAAGGAGGTTATGGCTACACCTTC
V: TRBV4-1; length: 14; D: -; size: -; J: TRBJ2-3; CDR3: CASSLDRTKGTQYF; DNA: TGCGCCAGCAGCCTGGACAGGACTAAGGGGACGCAGTATTTT
V: TRBV7-3; length: 14; D: -; size: -; J: TRBJ1-6; CDR3: CASSFGPGNSPLHF; DNA: TGTGCCAGCAGCTTTGGCCCAGGGAATTCACCCCTCCACTTT
V: TRBV9; length: 16; D: -; size: -; J: TRBJ2-5; CDR3: CASSVGTSIVQETQYF; DNA: TGTGCCAGCAGCGTTGGAACTAGCATTGTCCAAGAGACCCAGTACTTC
V: TRBV11-2; length: 12; D: -; size: -; J: TRBJ1-4; CDR3: CASSSSGRTIFF; DNA: TGTGCCAGCAGCTCCTCTGGCAGGACTATTTTTTTT